These 32 T cell receptor beta chains came from one sample sequenced in a study of human T cells and chemical hapten exposure. MiXCR, run by TCRdb on the 5' RACE reads, gives a single entry per CDR3 protein. The table records 81,000 or so distinct CDR3 sequences, 7.7% of them present only once. Unfractionated whole blood was the source of the extracted total RNA. The receptors here all came from a male donor in good health.

This clonotype appeared a few times. The rearrangement links TRBV27 to TRBJ1-6; D is unresolved. V was pared by 4 bases and J by 7 bases, with 17 bases between. Germline V gene data show CDR1 as MNHEY and CDR2 as SMNVEV (reference sequence). The CDR3 covers 16 residues. CDR3 in DNA: TGTGCCAGCAGTTCCAATCCCCGGGCCATAAATTCACCCCTCCACTTT. This gives the protein CASSSNPRAINSPLHF.

This clonotype was observed many times. This chain links TRBV11-2 with TRBJ1-1; no clear D. The germline CDR1 and CDR2 sequences are SGHAT and FQNNGV. This CDR3 region has 13 residues. V lost 3 bases to trimming and J lost 3 bases, with 8 bases between them. DNA for the CDR3: TGTGCCAGCAGCTTCAAAGGAGACACTGAAGCTTTCTTT. Its translation is CASSFKGDTEAFF.

This clonotype was observed a handful of times. The chain links TRBV5-6 to TRBJ1-5; D unclear. From germline, CDR1 is SGHDT and CDR2 YYEEEE. Trimming stripped 4 bases from V and 2 bases from J, with 16 bases between. The CDR3 contains 16 residues. This CDR3 is CASSLWINSGNQPQHF. The CDR3 DNA is TGTGCCAGCAGCCTTTGGATTAATTCGGGCAATCAGCCCCAGCATTTT.

This clonotype came up many times. This sequence joins TRBV6-5 and TRBJ2-6; D ambiguous. Germline CDR1 and CDR2: MNHEY and SVGAGI. This CDR3 is built from 16 residues. V shed 4 bases and J shed 4 bases, with 14 bases lying between them. CDR3 amino acids: CASSSPSALGANVLTF. The CDR3, as DNA: TGTGCCAGCAGTTCCCCCTCAGCGTTAGGGGCCAACGTCCTGACTTTC.

V gene TRBV23-1 combines with J gene TRBJ2-7, with D maybe TRBD2 (6 bases). TRBV23-1 is designated an ORF whose function remains uncertain. Trimming cost V 3 bases and J 3 bases, with 18 bases left between them. The length of the CDR3 is 16 residues. CDR3 region: CASSHPRAGPGYEQYF. The CDR3 region has the DNA TGCGCCAGCAGTCATCCCCGAGCGGGTCCGGGCTACGAGCAGTACTTC.

The gene calls are TRBV6-5 and TRBJ1-6; a weak D match, TRBD1 (5 bases). Germline-derived CDR1 and CDR2 are MNHEY and SVGAGI. V was pared by 4 bases and J by 7 bases, with 14 bases between. This CDR3 contains 15 residues. CDR3: CASSSQAGGNSPLHF. Here the CDR3 DNA reads TGTGCCAGCAGTTCACAGGCAGGCGGGAATTCACCCCTCCACTTT.

This clonotype was picked up many times. The chain uses TRBV12-5 and TRBJ2-1, with 9 bases fitting TRBD2. V lost 0 bases to trimming and J lost 7 bases; unmatched junction nucleotides: 7. The germline CDR1 and CDR2 sequences are LGHNT and FRNRAP. This CDR3 has 16 amino acids. CDR3 nucleotide sequence: TGTGCTAGTGGTTTGGTACCTAGCGGGAAGAATAATGAGCAGTTCTTC. Encoded protein: CASGLVPSGKNNEQFF.

About this clonotype: Germline is not matched at one junction end, which may reflect a read error. The CDR3 nucleotides read TGTGCCAGCAGAAAGAACTTGAATACTGAAGCTTTCTTT. Its protein product is CASRKNLNTEAFF. The chain has TRBV6-2 or TRBV6-3 and TRBJ1-1, with D hard to call. This CDR3 is 13 amino acids long. CDR1 MNHEY and CDR2 SVGEGT come from the germline V gene.

This clonotype occurred a few times. The rearrangement links TRBV5-1 to TRBJ2-7; 7 bases line up with TRBD1. Germline V lookup: CDR1 SGHRS, CDR2 YFSETQ. Trimming at V came to 4 bases and at J to 6 bases, leaving 10 bases not matched to a gene. This CDR3 has 14 residues. This chain's CDR3 is CASSPTGVSGEQYF. CDR3 DNA: TGCGCCAGCAGCCCTACAGGGGTTTCGGGCGAGCAGTACTTC.

J is TRBJ2-7 and V is TRBV13; D is ambiguous. Trimming took off 3 bases at V and 5 bases at J, with 8 bases between the two ends. This CDR3 region has 12 residues. In germline, CDR1 is PRHDT, CDR2 FYEKMQ (reference sequence). In DNA form, the CDR3 reads TGTGCCAGCAGCTTCCGCCCTAACGAGCAGTACTTC. This translates into CASSFRPNEQYF.

This clonotype was counted only a few times. V is TRBV6-6 and J is TRBJ2-6; 12 bases line up with TRBD1. The germline gives CDR1 MNHNY, CDR2 SVGAGI (reference sequence). V lost 6 bases to trimming and J lost 0 bases; unmatched junction nucleotides: 9. This CDR3 region has 19 residues. CDR3 sequence reads: CASSLGQGAVFSGANVLTF. The CDR3 nucleotides read TGTGCCAGCAGCCTGGGACAGGGGGCTGTTTTCTCTGGGGCCAACGTCCTGACTTTC.

The chain combines TRBV15 with TRBJ1-5; tentatively, D is TRBD1 (6 bases). The V and J ends lost 0 bases and 1 base respectively, with 13 bases between them. Germline V gives CDR1 LNHNV, CDR2 YYDKDF (reference sequence). The length of the CDR3 is 17 residues. CDR3 amino acids: CATSRDPWGASNQPQHF. CDR3 nucleotides: TGTGCCACCAGCAGAGATCCGTGGGGGGCGAGCAATCAGCCCCAGCATTTT.

This clonotype was observed a handful of times. The chain is built from TRBV19 and TRBJ1-5; TRBD1 matches at 7 bases. Germline CDR1 and CDR2: LNHDA and SQIVND (reference sequence). V trimming: 5 bases; J trimming: 0 bases; junction bases outside the gene matches: 7. The CDR3 consists of 16 residues. CDR3 amino acids: CASSPGTANSNQPQHF. The DNA for the CDR3 is TGTGCCAGTAGTCCAGGGACAGCGAATAGCAATCAGCCCCAGCATTTT.

This clonotype was seen only a few times. This chain joins TRBV12-3 or TRBV12-4 and TRBJ2-3; no firm D call. The V end was cut by 7 bases, the J end by 2 bases, with 10 bases between. The CDR3 has 13 amino acids. CDR3 amino acids: CASTSGPTDTQYF. CDR3 nucleotide sequence: TGTGCCAGCACCTCCGGGCCCACAGATACGCAGTATTTT.

This clonotype was seen only a few times. The chain has TRBV2 and TRBJ1-5; 7 nucleotides match TRBD1. The germline CDR1 and CDR2 sequences are SNHLY and FYNNEI. The V gene end was trimmed by 5 bases and the J gene end by 3 bases; junction bases not matched to a gene: 7. The CDR3 is 15 residues long. CDR3 sequence: CASSRIRGTNQPQHF. As DNA, the CDR3 is TGTGCCAGCAGTAGAATCAGGGGGACCAATCAGCCCCAGCATTTT.

This clonotype showed up many times. In nucleotides, the CDR3 is TGTGCCACCAGCAGGTACCGGGACAGGGATCATGAGCAGTTCTTC. Protein: CATSRYRDRDHEQFF. V is TRBV15 and J is TRBJ2-1; TRBD1 agrees at 9 bases. This CDR3 spans 15 amino acids. Trimming removed 3 bases from V and 8 bases from J; junction bases left unmatched: 8. Germline V gene sequence: CDR1 LNHNV, CDR2 YYDKDF (reference sequence).

This clonotype was counted ten times or more. This chain joins TRBV2 and TRBJ1-4; D is unresolved. Trimming removed 8 bases at V and 7 bases at J, with 17 bases between. The CDR3 has 14 residues. Germline V lookup: CDR1 SNHLY, CDR2 FYNNEI. This CDR3 reads CASGDKHRLEKLFF. The CDR3 nucleotides are TGTGCCAGCGGAGATAAGCACAGACTTGAAAAACTGTTTTTT.

The chain employs TRBV19 and TRBJ1-5, with D unclear. V lost 5 bases and J 3 bases, leaving 8 bases between the germline ends. The germline V gene has CDR1 LNHDA and CDR2 SQIVND (reference sequence). The CDR3 loop spans 13 amino acids. The CDR3 DNA reads TGTGCCAGTAGTTTGCAGGTCAATCAGCCCCAGCATTTT. Translating it yields CASSLQVNQPQHF.

The chain carries TRBV7-2 and TRBJ2-5; D might be TRBD1 (5 bases). The germline CDR1 and CDR2 sequences are SGHTA and FQGNSA. The CDR3 length is 13 residues. Trimming removed 3 bases at V and 4 bases at J, with 9 bases between. The CDR3 here is CASSLAGPETQYF. CDR3 bases: TGTGCCAGCAGCTTGGCAGGGCCAGAGACCCAGTACTTC.

The V and J genes are TRBV9 and TRBJ1-1, with D possibly TRBD1 on 6 matching bases. The V and J ends lost 0 bases and 5 bases respectively, with 11 bases between them. The germline gives CDR1 SGDLS, CDR2 YYNGEE. The CDR3 extends over 14 amino acids. CDR3 in amino acids: CASSVGPGETEAFF. CDR3 DNA sequence: TGTGCCAGCAGCGTAGGGCCAGGGGAAACTGAAGCTTTCTTT.

This clonotype was detected only a few times. V gene TRBV2 combines with J gene TRBJ1-1; D is ambiguous. The germline V gene has CDR1 SNHLY and CDR2 FYNNEI. With 8 bases removed from V and 0 bases from J, the gap between germline ends came to 10 bases. The CDR3 loop spans 13 amino acids. CDR3 nucleotides: TGTGCCAGCCGAAAGGAGTTGAACACTGAAGCTTTCTTT. Its translation: CASRKELNTEAFF.

The chain's CDR3 is CASSPDGNQPQHF. CDR3 DNA sequence: TGTGCCAGCAGCCCGGACGGTAATCAGCCCCAGCATTTT. This rearrangement joins TRBV7-2 to TRBJ1-5; D is unresolved. V was cut by 5 bases and J by 4 bases, with 9 bases left in between. From germline, CDR1 is SGHTA and CDR2 FQGNSA. CDR3 length: 13 amino acids.

At least ten counts were recorded for this clonotype. The CDR3 here is CAISPSTAATYEQYF. DNA for the CDR3: TGTGCCATCAGTCCCTCGACAGCCGCAACCTACGAGCAGTACTTC. The gene calls are TRBV10-3 and TRBJ2-7; weak D call: TRBD1 (5 bases). This CDR3 is built from 15 residues. Per the germline V gene, CDR1 is ENHRY and CDR2 is SYGVKD. The V end lost 5 bases, the J end lost 2 bases, and 16 bases lay between the germline ends.

This clonotype was seen a few times. The rearrangement joins TRBV5-1 to TRBJ1-2; no definite D call. The germline V gene encodes CDR1 SGHRS and CDR2 YFSETQ. V was cut by 3 bases and J by 4 bases, with 10 bases left in between. This CDR3 is built from 13 residues. CDR3 sequence: CASSSPPLYGYTF. The CDR3 region has the DNA TGCGCCAGCAGCTCCCCTCCCCTCTATGGCTACACCTTC.

This clonotype was seen many times. The chain recombines TRBV5-4 with TRBJ2-7, with D perhaps given as TRBD1 or TRBD2 (5 bases each). V lost 0 bases and J lost 5, with 9 bases in between. In germline, CDR1 is SGHNT, CDR2 YYREEE (reference sequence). The CDR3 length is 13 residues. The CDR3 nucleotides are TGTGCCAGCAGCTTGGTGGGGGTCCACGAGCAGTACTTC. Its translation: CASSLVGVHEQYF.

The genes are TRBV4-3 and TRBJ1-6; D ambiguous. V lost 3 bases and J 8 bases, leaving 14 bases between the germline ends. The CDR3 length is 15 residues. Germline CDR1 reads LGHNA; CDR2 reads YSLEER. CDR3 coding DNA: TGCGCCAGCAGCCAGGCCCAGGTCGGTGATTCACCCCTCCACTTT. Its translation: CASSQAQVGDSPLHF.

The sample holds many counts of this clonotype. The chain uses TRBV12-3 or TRBV12-4 and TRBJ2-7, with no clear D. Deletions cut 0 bases from V and 3 bases from J, with 9 bases between. The CDR3 has 14 amino acids. CDR3 loop: CASSLAGLGYEQYF. As DNA, the CDR3 is TGTGCCAGCAGTTTAGCTGGATTGGGCTACGAGCAGTACTTC.

This clonotype was seen a handful of times. CDR3 nucleotides: TGTGCCAGCAGTTACTCTTTTACTAGCGATACCTACGAGCAGTACTTC. The encoded protein is CASSYSFTSDTYEQYF. The chain uses TRBV6-5 and TRBJ2-7, with 7 bases fitting TRBD2. The germline V gene has CDR1 MNHEY and CDR2 SVGAGI. V lost 0 bases to trimming and J lost 2 bases; unmatched junction nucleotides: 7. The CDR3 covers 16 residues.

This clonotype was seen at least ten times. This chain uses TRBV29-1 with TRBJ2-7, with TRBD2 identical over 12 bases. Germline CDR1 SQVTM, CDR2 ANQGSEA. Germline trimming cut 3 bases from V and 5 bases from J; bases unmatched to any gene: 2. This CDR3 is 13 amino acids long. The CDR3 is CSVELAGGHEQYF. The CDR3 region has the DNA TGCAGCGTTGAGCTAGCGGGAGGGCACGAGCAGTACTTC.

This clonotype was detected ten times or more. The chain has TRBV7-2 and TRBJ1-5, with TRBD1 matching over 8 bases. Trimming at V came to 3 bases and at J to 0 bases, leaving 1 base not matched to a gene. Germline V lookup: CDR1 SGHTA, CDR2 FQGNSA. The CDR3 spans 15 residues. CDR3 loop: CASSFTGGSNQPQHF. The CDR3 bases are TGTGCCAGCAGCTTCACAGGGGGTAGCAATCAGCCCCAGCATTTT.

CDR3: CASRNLLETQYF. The CDR3 nucleotides are TGTGCCAGCAGGAATCTCCTAGAGACCCAGTACTTC. This sequence joins TRBV6-6 and TRBJ2-5; D is unclear. The V end lost 6 bases, the J end lost 4 bases, and 9 bases lay between the germline ends. CDR3 length: 12 amino acids. Germline CDR1 and CDR2: MNHNY and SVGAGI (reference sequence).

This clonotype was counted between two and nine times. This chain uses TRBV6-2 or TRBV6-3 with TRBJ1-5; 7 nucleotides match TRBD1. CDR1 is MNHEY, CDR2 SVGEGT, per germline. The CDR3 has 14 amino acids. Trimming took 5 bases from V and 3 from J; bases not matched to a gene: 4. The CDR3 coding sequence is TGTGCCAGCAGTGTCACAGGGGTCAATCAGCCCCAGCATTTT. This encodes CASSVTGVNQPQHF.